This T cell receptor (beta chain) was retrieved from a study of blood T cell repertoires in COVID-19 (dated by TCRdb to about 2020). Regarding the study in general: Samples from collaborators originated in the United States, Italy and Spain and spanned both the acute and convalescent phases of COVID-19. The material from the prospective study consisted of cDNA or gDNA derived from T cells, B-cell-depleted T cells, or PBMCs. Subjects who had been exposed to COVID-19, were actively infected with it, or had recovered from it provided the deeply sampled blood TCRbeta repertoires that made up the dataset. A freely available public database, intended as a resource for researchers studying the immune response to SARS-CoV-2, is where the repertoires were released. Samples came from the ongoing ImmuneRACE study (first 160 participants) plus 1,254 subjects from 6 global collaborators. The sample metadata nearly always contained a de-identified subject ID, COVID-19 status, age in years and sex. HLA class I and class II types, where available, came from metadata supplied by the sample provider rather than from assay-based typing. General study outcomes and caveats: The quantity of clinical and demographic metadata differed by source and by participant and was supplied without curation.

V gives up 1 base and J gives up 6 bases, and the segment between their germline ends measures 12 bases. The CDR3 covers 15 residues, taking in both the cysteine and the phenylalanine. Here the CDR3 DNA is all that survives: 45 bases in frame from base 1. Looking up the germline V gene yields CDR1 SGHVS and CDR2 FNYEAQ. Details on this clone: It lacks a known antigen. Within one base of it there is no much larger clone, and no base qualities were kept.

Each collaborating institution followed its own protocols to collect whole blood in K2EDTA tubes. For TCRbeta analysis, collaborator samples were shipped as frozen whole blood, as isolated PBMCs, or as DNA extracted from either sample type. TCRbeta CDR3 regions were amplified from genomic DNA by means of the immunoSEQ Assay, a bias-controlled multiplex PCR. Per the source publication's procedure: The number of nucleated cells in each sample was estimated from the amplification of reference gene primers within the assay. Sequence reads were collapsed and filtered to measure the absolute abundance of every unique TCRbeta CDR3 rearrangement. Productive Simpson clonality was computed per sample as the square root of Simpson's diversity index over productive rearrangements. TCRdb stores this immuneACCESS table with in-frame sequences only. Part of the clones is absent; in the studies checked, under half of the shortfall reflects unresolved V genes, and no reason is known for the rest. V and J calls and clone size follow that table, whereas D and trimming were derived from the DNA. Across this sample there are about 140,000 clones, with around nine tenths seen only once. The ten largest clonotypes hold 1.5% to 1.7% of the sample.

Sequences were obtained from peripheral blood. The chain uses TRBV7-6 and TRBJ2-2; possibly the D gene is TRBD2, per 7 matching bases. The source is an older woman with acute or convalescent COVID-19. The DNA is as follows: TGTGCCAGCAGCTTAGTTCAGGGGAGGGCCGGGGAGCTGTTTTTT. Its translation reads: CASSLVQGRAGELFF.